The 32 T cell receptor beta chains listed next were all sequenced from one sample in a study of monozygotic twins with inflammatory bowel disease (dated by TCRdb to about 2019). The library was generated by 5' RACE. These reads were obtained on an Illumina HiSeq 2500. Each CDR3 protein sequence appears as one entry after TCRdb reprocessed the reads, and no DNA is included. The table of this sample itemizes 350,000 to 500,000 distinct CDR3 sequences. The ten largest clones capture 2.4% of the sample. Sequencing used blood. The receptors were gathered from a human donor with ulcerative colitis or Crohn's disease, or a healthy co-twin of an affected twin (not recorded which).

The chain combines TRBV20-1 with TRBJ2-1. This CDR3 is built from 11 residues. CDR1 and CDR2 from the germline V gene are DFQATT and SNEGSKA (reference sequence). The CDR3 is CSADVGNEQFF.

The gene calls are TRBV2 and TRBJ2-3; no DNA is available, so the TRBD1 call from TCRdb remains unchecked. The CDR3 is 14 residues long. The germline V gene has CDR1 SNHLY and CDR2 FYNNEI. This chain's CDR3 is CASSRGLATDTQYF. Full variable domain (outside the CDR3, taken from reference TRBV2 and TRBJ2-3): EPEVTQTPSHQVTQMGQEVILRCVPISNHLYFYWYRQILGQKVEFLVSFYNNEISEKSEIFDDQFSVERPDGSNFTLKIRSTKLEDSAMYFCASSRGLATDTQYFGPGTRLTVL.

This CDR3 is CASNRLAAETQYF. The chain is built from TRBV11-2 and TRBJ2-5; checking the TCRdb D call of TRBD2 is not possible without DNA. The length of the CDR3 is 13 residues. In germline, CDR1 is SGHAT, CDR2 FQNNGV. Based on the CDR3 plus reference TRBV11-2 and TRBJ2-5, the full variable domain is EAGVAQSPRYKIIEKRQSVAFWCNPISGHATLYWYQQILGQGPKLLIQFQNNGVVDDSQLPKDRFSAERLKGVDSTLKIQPAKLEDSAVYLCASNRLAAETQYFGPGTRLLVL.

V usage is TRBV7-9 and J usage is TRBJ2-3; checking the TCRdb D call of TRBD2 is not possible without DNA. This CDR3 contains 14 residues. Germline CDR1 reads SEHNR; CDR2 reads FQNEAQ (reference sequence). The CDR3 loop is CAGSSGALTDTQYF.

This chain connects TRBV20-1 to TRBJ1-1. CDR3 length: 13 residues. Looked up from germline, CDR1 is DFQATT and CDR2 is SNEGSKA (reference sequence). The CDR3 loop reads CSALGGGLSEAFF.

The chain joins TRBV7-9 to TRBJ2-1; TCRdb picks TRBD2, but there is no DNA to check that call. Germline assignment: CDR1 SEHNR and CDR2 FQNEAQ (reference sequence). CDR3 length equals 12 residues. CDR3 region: CASSPPPERLYF.

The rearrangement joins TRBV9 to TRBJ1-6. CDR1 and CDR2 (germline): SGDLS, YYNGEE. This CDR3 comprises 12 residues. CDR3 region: CASGAANSPLHF.

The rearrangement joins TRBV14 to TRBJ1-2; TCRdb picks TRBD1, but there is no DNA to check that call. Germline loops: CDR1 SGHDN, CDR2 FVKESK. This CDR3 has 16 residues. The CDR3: CASSQGYQGNWYGYTF. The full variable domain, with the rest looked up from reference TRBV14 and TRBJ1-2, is EAGVTQFPSHSVIEKGQTVTLRCDPISGHDNLYWYRRVMGKEIKFLLHFVKESKQDESGMPNNRFLAERTGGTYSTLKVQPAELEDSGVYFCASSQGYQGNWYGYTFGSGTRLTVV.

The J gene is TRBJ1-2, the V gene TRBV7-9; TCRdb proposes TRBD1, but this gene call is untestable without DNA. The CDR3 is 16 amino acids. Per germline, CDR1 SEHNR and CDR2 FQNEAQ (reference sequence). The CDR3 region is CASSLAQPQGGGGYTF.

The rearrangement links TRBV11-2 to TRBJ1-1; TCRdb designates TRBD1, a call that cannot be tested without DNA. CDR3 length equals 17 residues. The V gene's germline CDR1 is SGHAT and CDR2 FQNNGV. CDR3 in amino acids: CASSPDRGFFRGTEAFF.

The CDR3 sequence is CASRPGQLTDTQYF. The chain links TRBV5-1 to TRBJ2-3; the TCRdb call, TRBD1, lacks DNA for checking. Germline lookup yields CDR1 SGHRS and CDR2 YFSETQ. This CDR3 comprises 14 residues.

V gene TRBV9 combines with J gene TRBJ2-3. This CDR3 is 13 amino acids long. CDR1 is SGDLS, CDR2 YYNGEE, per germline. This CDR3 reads CASSVDRSDTQYF.

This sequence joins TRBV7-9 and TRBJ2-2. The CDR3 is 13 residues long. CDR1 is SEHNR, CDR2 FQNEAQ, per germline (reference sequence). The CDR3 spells CASRPVEAGELFF.

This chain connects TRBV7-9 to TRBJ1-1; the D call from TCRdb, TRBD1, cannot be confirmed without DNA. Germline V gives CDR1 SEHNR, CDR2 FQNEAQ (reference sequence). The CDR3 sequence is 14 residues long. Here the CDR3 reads CASSWGQGDTEAFF.

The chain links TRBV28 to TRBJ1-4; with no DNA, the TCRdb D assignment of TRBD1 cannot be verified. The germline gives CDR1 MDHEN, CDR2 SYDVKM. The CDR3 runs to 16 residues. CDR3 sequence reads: CASSPGTGARGAELFF.

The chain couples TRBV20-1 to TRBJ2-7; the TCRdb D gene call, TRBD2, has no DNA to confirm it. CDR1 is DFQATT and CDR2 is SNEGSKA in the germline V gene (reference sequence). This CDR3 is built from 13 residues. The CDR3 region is CSAKRESPYEQYF.

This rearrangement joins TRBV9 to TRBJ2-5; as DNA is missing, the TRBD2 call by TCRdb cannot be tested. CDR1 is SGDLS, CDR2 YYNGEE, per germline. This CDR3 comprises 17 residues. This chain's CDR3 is CASSVGLAGAPVETQYF.

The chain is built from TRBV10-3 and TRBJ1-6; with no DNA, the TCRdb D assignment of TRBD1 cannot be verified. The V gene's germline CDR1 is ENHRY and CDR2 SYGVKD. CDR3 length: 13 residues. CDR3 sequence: CAIRGQGNSPLHF.

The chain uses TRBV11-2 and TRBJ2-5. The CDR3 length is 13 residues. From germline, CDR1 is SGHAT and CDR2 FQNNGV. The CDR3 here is CASALIVQETQYF. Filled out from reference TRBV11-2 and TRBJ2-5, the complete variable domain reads EAGVAQSPRYKIIEKRQSVAFWCNPISGHATLYWYQQILGQGPKLLIQFQNNGVVDDSQLPKDRFSAERLKGVDSTLKIQPAKLEDSAVYLCASALIVQETQYFGPGTRLLVL.

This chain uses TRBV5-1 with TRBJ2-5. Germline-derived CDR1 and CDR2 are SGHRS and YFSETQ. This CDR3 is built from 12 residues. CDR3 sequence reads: CASSLAEETPYF.

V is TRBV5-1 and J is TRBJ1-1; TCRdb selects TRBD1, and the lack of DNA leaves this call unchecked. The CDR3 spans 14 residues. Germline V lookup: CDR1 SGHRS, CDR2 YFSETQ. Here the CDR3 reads CASSPYNRDTEAFF.

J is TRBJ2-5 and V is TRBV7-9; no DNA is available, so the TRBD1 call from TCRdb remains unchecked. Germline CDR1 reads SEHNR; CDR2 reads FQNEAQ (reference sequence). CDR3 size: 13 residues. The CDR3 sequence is CASSPPGGETQYF.

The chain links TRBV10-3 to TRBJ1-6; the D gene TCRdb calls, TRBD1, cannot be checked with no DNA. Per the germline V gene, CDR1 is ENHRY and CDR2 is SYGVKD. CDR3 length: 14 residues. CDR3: CAIRGGTANSPLHF.

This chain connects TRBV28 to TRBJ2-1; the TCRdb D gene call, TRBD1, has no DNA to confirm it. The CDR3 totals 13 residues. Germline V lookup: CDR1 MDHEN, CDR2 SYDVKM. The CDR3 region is CASSFWPGNEQFF.

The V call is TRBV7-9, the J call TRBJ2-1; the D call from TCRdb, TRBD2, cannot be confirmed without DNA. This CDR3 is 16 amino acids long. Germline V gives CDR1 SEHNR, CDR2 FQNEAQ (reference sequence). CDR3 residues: CASSPSLANIGNEQFF.

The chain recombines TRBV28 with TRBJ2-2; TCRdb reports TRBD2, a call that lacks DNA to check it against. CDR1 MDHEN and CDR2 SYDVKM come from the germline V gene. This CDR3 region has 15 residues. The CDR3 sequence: CAISGSSEGTGELFF.

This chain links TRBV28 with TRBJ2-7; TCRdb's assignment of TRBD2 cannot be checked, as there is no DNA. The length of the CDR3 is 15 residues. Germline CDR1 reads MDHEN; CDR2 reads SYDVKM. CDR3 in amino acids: CASSSSGRASYEQYF.

CDR3 sequence: CASTSGGFNSPLHF. The J gene is TRBJ1-6, the V gene TRBV5-4; with no DNA, the TCRdb D assignment of TRBD1 cannot be verified. Germline CDR1 SGHNT, CDR2 YYREEE (reference sequence). The CDR3 contains 14 residues.

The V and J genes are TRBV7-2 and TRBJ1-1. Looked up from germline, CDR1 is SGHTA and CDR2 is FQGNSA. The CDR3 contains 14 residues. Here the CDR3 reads CASSLQGGHTEAFF.

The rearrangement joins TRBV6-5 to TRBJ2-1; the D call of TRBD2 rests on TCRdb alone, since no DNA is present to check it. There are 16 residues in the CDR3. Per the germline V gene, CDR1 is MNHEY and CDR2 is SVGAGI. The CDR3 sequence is CASSSGTSGAYNEQFF.

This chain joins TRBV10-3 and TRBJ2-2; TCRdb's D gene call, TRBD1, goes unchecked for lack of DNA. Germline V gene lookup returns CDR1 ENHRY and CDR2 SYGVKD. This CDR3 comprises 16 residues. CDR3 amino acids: CAISESNRGGTGELFF.

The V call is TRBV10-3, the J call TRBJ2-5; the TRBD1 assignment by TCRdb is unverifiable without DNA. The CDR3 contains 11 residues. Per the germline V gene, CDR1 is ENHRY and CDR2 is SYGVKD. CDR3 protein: CAISRDGTQYF.